What follows are 28 T cell receptor beta chains derived from one specimen sequenced in a study of cytomegalovirus exposure and HLA in healthy donors. It was with 60 Vbeta and 13 Jbeta primers that the PCR ran. The method was immunoSEQ multiplex PCR; TCRdb's version includes in-frame clones alone and lacks a portion of them. The sample holds 170,000 or so clones, roughly three quarters seen once. Sequencing used PBMCs. Receptors were obtained from a woman in her 50s in good health and CMV-seropositive.

The chain employs TRBV5-1 and TRBJ2-3; 8 positions match TRBD2. V was pared by 0 bases and J by 0 bases, with 3 bases of the junction left unmatched. Looked up from germline, CDR1 is SGHRS and CDR2 is YFSETQ. The CDR3 loop spans 16 amino acids. The chain's CDR3 is CASSLGRGGSTDTQYF. CDR3 nucleotides: TGCGCCAGCAGCTTGGGCCGGGGGGGAAGCACAGATACGCAGTATTTT. Filled out from reference TRBV5-1 and TRBJ2-3, the complete variable domain reads KAGVTQTPRYLIKTRGQQVTLSCSPISGHRSVSWYQQTPGQGLQFLFEYFSETQRNKGNFPGRFSGRQFSNSRSEMNVSTLELGDSALYLCASSLGRGGSTDTQYFGPGTRLTVL.

The rearrangement joins TRBV5-4 to TRBJ1-4, with D possibly TRBD1 on 6 matching bases. There are 16 residues in the CDR3. The V gene lost 1 base and the J gene lost 3 bases, with 13 bases spanning the gap. Looked up from germline, CDR1 is SGHNT and CDR2 is YYREEE (reference sequence). CDR3 sequence reads: CASSLSLGQPNEKLFF. The CDR3 DNA sequence: TGTGCCAGCAGCTTGTCCCTCGGACAGCCTAATGAAAAACTGTTTTTT.

The chain joins TRBV7-3 to TRBJ1-2, with a tentative D call TRBD1 (5 bases). CDR1 and CDR2 (germline): SGHTA, FQGTGA. Trimming cost V 5 bases and J 8 bases, with 21 bases left between them. The CDR3 spans 15 residues. This CDR3 is CASSPTGPDHPGYTF. Here the CDR3 DNA reads TGTGCCAGCAGCCCAACAGGTCCGGACCATCCAGGCTACACCTTC.

The chain joins TRBV6-8 to TRBJ1-6, with D tentatively TRBD1 (6 bases). The CDR3 spans 15 residues. Germline CDR1 is MNHGY and CDR2 is SAAAGT. Deletions cut 6 bases from V and 5 bases from J, with 14 bases between. Here the CDR3 DNA reads TGTGCCAGCAGGGGGCGAAGACAGGATAATTCACCCCTCCACTTT. The encoded protein is CASRGRRQDNSPLHF.

The V call is TRBV6-6, the J call TRBJ1-2; 8 nucleotides agree with TRBD1. The trim removed 4 bases at V and 8 bases at J, leaving 6 bases unmatched. CDR1 is MNHNY and CDR2 is SVGAGI in the germline V gene (reference sequence). CDR3 size: 13 residues. CDR3 sequence reads: CASSSQGAPGYTF. The CDR3 DNA is TGTGCCAGCAGTTCCCAGGGGGCGCCGGGCTACACCTTC.

The rearrangement joins TRBV5-1 to TRBJ2-2; 8 bases align to TRBD1. The germline V gene encodes CDR1 SGHRS and CDR2 YFSETQ. V lost 2 bases, J lost 6 bases, and 6 bases stayed unmatched. This CDR3 is 15 amino acids long. Here the CDR3 reads CASSFDRGTAGELFF. CDR3 sequence (DNA): TGCGCCAGCAGCTTTGACAGGGGAACAGCCGGGGAGCTGTTTTTT.

This rearrangement joins TRBV5-1 to TRBJ2-5; TRBD1 agrees at 8 bases. This CDR3 region has 15 residues. Trimming removed 0 bases from V and 1 base from J; junction bases left unmatched: 2. Germline loops: CDR1 SGHRS, CDR2 YFSETQ. The CDR3 here is CASSLGTGTQETQYF. DNA of the CDR3: TGCGCCAGCAGCTTGGGGACAGGGACCCAAGAGACCCAGTACTTC.

The chain has TRBV5-4 and TRBJ1-6, with 8 bases lining up with TRBD1. Germline CDR1 is SGHNT and CDR2 is YYREEE (reference sequence). CDR3 length equals 14 residues. V lost 4 bases and J lost 10; bases outside the gene matches: 7. Written as DNA, the CDR3 is TGTGCCAGCAGCGAGGACAGGGTAAACTCACCCCTCCACTTT. Its protein is CASSEDRVNSPLHF.

This clone was seen just once. This rearrangement joins TRBV4-1 to TRBJ2-7, with 7 positions matching TRBD1. This CDR3 comprises 15 residues. Trimming at V came to 5 bases and at J to 3 bases, leaving 10 bases not matched to a gene. Germline V gene data show CDR1 as MGHRA and CDR2 as YSYEKL. CDR3 residues: CASSSNRDSYYEQYF. The CDR3 nucleotides read TGCGCCAGCAGCTCAAACCGGGACAGTTACTACGAGCAGTACTTC.

The V and J genes are TRBV11-2 and TRBJ1-2, with D maybe TRBD1 (5 bases). Germline CDR1 SGHAT, CDR2 FQNNGV. This CDR3 is built from 14 residues. V lost 6 bases, J lost 2 bases, and 13 bases lay in between. The CDR3 reads CASRSATDNYGYTF. For the CDR3, the DNA is TGTGCCAGCAGATCAGCGACAGACAACTATGGCTACACCTTC. The full variable domain, its missing parts supplied by reference TRBV11-2 and TRBJ1-2, is EAGVAQSPRYKIIEKRQSVAFWCNPISGHATLYWYQQILGQGPKLLIQFQNNGVVDDSQLPKDRFSAERLKGVDSTLKIQPAKLEDSAVYLCASRSATDNYGYTFGSGTRLTVV.

This chain connects TRBV5-4 to TRBJ2-2; D gene unclear. The V end lost 0 bases, the J end lost 1 base, and 7 bases lay between the germline ends. CDR1 is SGHNT and CDR2 is YYREEE in the germline V gene (reference sequence). CDR3 length equals 15 residues. The CDR3 loop reads CASSLVSGNTGELFF. CDR3 nucleotides: TGTGCCAGCAGCTTGGTCTCGGGGAACACCGGGGAGCTGTTTTTT. The variable domain in full, with the rest retrieved from reference TRBV5-4 and TRBJ2-2, is ETGVTQSPTHLIKTRGQQVTLRCSSQSGHNTVSWYQQALGQGPQFIFQYYREEENGRGNFPPRFSGLQFPNYSSELNVNALELDDSALYLCASSLVSGNTGELFFGEGSRLTVL.

This chain uses TRBV30 with TRBJ1-1; TRBD1 matches at 8 bases. CDR3 length: 15 residues. Trimming removed 0 bases from V and 4 bases from J; junction bases left unmatched: 7. Germline CDR1 is GTSNPN and CDR2 is SVGIG (reference sequence). DNA for the CDR3: TGTGCCTGGAGTGTACGTTTGCAGGGGGCCACTGAAGCTTTCTTT. This encodes CAWSVRLQGATEAFF.

The chain links TRBV4-1 to TRBJ2-3; 7 nucleotides line up with TRBD1. V gave up 2 bases and J gave up 4 bases; unmatched junction bases: 6. Germline CDR1 reads MGHRA; CDR2 reads YSYEKL. CDR3 size: 15 residues. Here the CDR3 DNA reads TGCGCCAGCAGCCAAATGCGAGGGGGCGCAGATACGCAGTATTTT. Encoded protein: CASSQMRGGADTQYF.

The chain carries TRBV29-1 and TRBJ1-2, with 9 bases aligning to TRBD1. J lost 1 base, V lost 7 bases, and 22 bases had no gene match. The CDR3 is made up of 19 amino acids. The germline CDR1 and CDR2 sequences are SQVTM and ANQGSEA. CDR3 bases: TGCAGCGCCAGTTTTATTCCGGGACAGGGCGGCTTACTTAACTATGGCTACACCTTC. Translating gives CSASFIPGQGGLLNYGYTF.

This clone was seen once. The V and J genes are TRBV30 and TRBJ1-1; 9 positions match TRBD1. Germline CDR1 and CDR2: GTSNPN and SVGIG (reference sequence). V was clipped by 4 bases and J by 1 base; unmatched bases: 10. This CDR3 contains 16 residues. The CDR3 protein is CAWTYPTGGANTEAFF. The CDR3 coding sequence is TGTGCCTGGACATATCCTACAGGGGGCGCGAACACTGAAGCTTTCTTT.

The J gene is TRBJ1-2, the V gene TRBV6-5, with D perhaps TRBD1 (6 bases). This CDR3 comprises 13 residues. V shed 5 bases and J shed 4 bases, with 11 bases lying between them. Looked up from germline, CDR1 is MNHEY and CDR2 is SVGAGI. The CDR3 DNA reads TGTGCCAGCAGTATGACAGGAAGCTATGGCTACACCTTC. Protein sequence: CASSMTGSYGYTF.

This clone came up once. This sample includes further DNA sequences coding for the same CDR3. The chain is built from TRBV5-1 and TRBJ2-1; possibly TRBD2 for D (5 bases). The CDR3 is 15 residues long. Germline lookup yields CDR1 SGHRS and CDR2 YFSETQ. V lost 0 bases and J lost 0, with 7 bases in between. This CDR3 reads CASSLGESSYNEQFF. Here the CDR3 DNA reads TGCGCCAGCAGCTTGGGGGAGAGCTCCTACAATGAGCAGTTCTTC.

The V call is TRBV18, the J call TRBJ2-5, with D possibly being TRBD1 (5 bases). Germline values: CDR1 KGHSH, CDR2 LQKENI. The V end was cut by 2 bases, the J end by 1 base, with 8 bases between. The CDR3 sequence is 14 residues long. CDR3 sequence: CASSPGGAQETQYF. The CDR3 region has the DNA TGTGCCAGCTCACCAGGTGGGGCCCAAGAGACCCAGTACTTC.

The chain couples TRBV29-1 to TRBJ1-2; TRBD1 aligns across 7 bases. Germline V gene data show CDR1 as SQVTM and CDR2 as ANQGSEA. The CDR3 sequence is 13 residues long. J gave up 2 bases and V 4 bases, and 4 bases lay outside the gene matches. CDR3 residues: CSVVIGGNYGYTF. CDR3 nucleotides: TGCAGCGTTGTGATAGGGGGCAACTATGGCTACACCTTC. Drawing the rest from reference TRBV29-1 and TRBJ1-2, the complete variable domain is SAVISQKPSRDICQRGTSLTIQCQVDSQVTMMFWYRQQPGQSLTLIATANQGSEATYESGFVIDKFPISRPNLTFSTLTVSNMSPEDSSIYLCSVVIGGNYGYTFGSGTRLTVV.

Only one count was recorded for this clone. V usage is TRBV11-2 and J usage is TRBJ2-3; 9 nucleotides line up with TRBD2. Trimming took 6 bases from V and 11 from J; bases not matched to a gene: 6. The CDR3 runs to 12 residues. Germline CDR1 is SGHAT and CDR2 is FQNNGV. CDR3: CASRASGAMQYF. The DNA of the CDR3 is TGTGCCAGCAGAGCTAGCGGGGCGATGCAGTATTTT.

The rearrangement uses TRBV27 and TRBJ2-2, with TRBD1 as a possible D gene (5 bases). The CDR3 runs 16 residues. The germline V gene encodes CDR1 MNHEY and CDR2 SMNVEV (reference sequence). The V gene lost 8 bases and the J gene lost 1 base, with 17 bases spanning the gap. For the CDR3, the DNA is TGTGCCAGCCGCCCCTTGGGCAGGGAGAACACCGGGGAGCTGTTTTTT. Translated, it gives CASRPLGRENTGELFF.

The chain uses TRBV2 and TRBJ1-1, with unresolved D. Deletions cut 3 bases from V and 0 bases from J, with 14 bases between. The CDR3 extends over 16 amino acids. Germline assignment: CDR1 SNHLY and CDR2 FYNNEI. CDR3 residues: CASSDLWSGLNTEAFF. The CDR3 nucleotides are TGTGCCAGCAGTGATTTGTGGTCAGGCTTGAACACTGAAGCTTTCTTT. Together with reference TRBV2 and TRBJ1-1, the CDR3 gives the full variable domain: EPEVTQTPSHQVTQMGQEVILRCVPISNHLYFYWYRQILGQKVEFLVSFYNNEISEKSEIFDDQFSVERPDGSNFTLKIRSTKLEDSAMYFCASSDLWSGLNTEAFFGQGTRLTVV.

The chain has TRBV19 and TRBJ2-1; TRBD2 matches 9 bases. CDR3 length: 15 amino acids. Germline V lookup: CDR1 LNHDA, CDR2 SQIVND (reference sequence). V lost 6 bases, J lost 6 bases, and 9 bases stayed unmatched. The CDR3 is CASRLSSGAPNEQFF. In DNA form, the CDR3 reads TGTGCCAGTAGACTATCTAGCGGGGCACCCAATGAGCAGTTCTTC.

The V call is TRBV19, the J call TRBJ2-2, with D possibly being TRBD2 (6 bases). CDR3 size: 14 residues. Germline assignment: CDR1 LNHDA and CDR2 SQIVND (reference sequence). Trimming pared 11 bases from V and 1 base from J, leaving 14 bases between. CDR3 residues: CACGPGLNTGELFF. CDR3 DNA sequence: TGTGCCTGCGGTCCGGGACTGAACACCGGGGAGCTGTTTTTT.

V usage is TRBV7-8 and J usage is TRBJ2-2, with D possibly being TRBD1 (6 bases). V was clipped by 2 bases and J by 6 bases, with 16 bases between them. The CDR3 covers 16 residues. Germline V CDR1 and CDR2: SGHVS, FQNEAQ. CDR3 bases: TGTGCCAGCAGCTTAATGGGGCGGACAGCGGCCGGGGAGCTGTTTTTT. Residues: CASSLMGRTAAGELFF. Complete variable domain (other parts from reference TRBV7-8 and TRBJ2-2): GAGVSQSPRYKVAKRGQDVALRCDPISGHVSLFWYQQALGQGPEFLTYFQNEAQLDKSGLPSDRFFAERPEGSVSTLKIQRTQQEDSAVYLCASSLMGRTAAGELFFGEGSRLTVL.

The rearrangement uses TRBV6-1 and TRBJ2-7; TRBD1 is a possible D gene (6 bases). Germline loops: CDR1 MNHNS, CDR2 SASEGT. With 5 bases removed from V and 0 bases from J, the gap between germline ends came to 8 bases. The CDR3 extends over 13 amino acids. CDR3 nucleotides: TGTGCCAGCAGTAACAGGGACTCCTACGAGCAGTACTTC. It encodes CASSNRDSYEQYF.

The V and J genes are TRBV30 and TRBJ2-1; maybe TRBD1 (5 bases). V was trimmed by 4 bases and J by 3 bases, leaving 13 bases between them. The CDR3 length is 14 residues. Germline V gene sequence: CDR1 GTSNPN, CDR2 SVGIG (reference sequence). The CDR3 sequence is CAWTVGQGYNEQFF. The CDR3 DNA reads TGTGCCTGGACTGTAGGGCAGGGCTACAATGAGCAGTTCTTC.

This sequence joins TRBV6-1 and TRBJ1-4; unclear D gene. The CDR3 sequence is 14 residues long. V dropped 3 bases and J dropped 0 bases, with 5 bases sitting between them. Germline CDR1 reads MNHNS; CDR2 reads SASEGT. CDR3 loop: CASSDSSTNEKLFF. CDR3 nucleotide sequence: TGTGCCAGCAGTGACAGTTCAACTAATGAAAAACTGTTTTTT.